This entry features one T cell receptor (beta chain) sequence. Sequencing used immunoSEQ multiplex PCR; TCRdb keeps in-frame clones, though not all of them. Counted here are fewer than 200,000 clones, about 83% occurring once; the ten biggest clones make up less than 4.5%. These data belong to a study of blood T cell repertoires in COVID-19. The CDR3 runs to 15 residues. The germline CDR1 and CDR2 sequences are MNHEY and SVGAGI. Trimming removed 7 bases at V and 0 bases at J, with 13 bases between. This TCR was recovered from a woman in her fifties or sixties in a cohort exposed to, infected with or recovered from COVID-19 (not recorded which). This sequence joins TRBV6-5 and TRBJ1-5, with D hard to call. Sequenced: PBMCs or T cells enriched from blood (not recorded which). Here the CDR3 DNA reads TGTGCCAGCACACTAGCGGCGAATAGCAATCAGCCCCAGCATTTT. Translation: CASTLAANSNQPQHF.